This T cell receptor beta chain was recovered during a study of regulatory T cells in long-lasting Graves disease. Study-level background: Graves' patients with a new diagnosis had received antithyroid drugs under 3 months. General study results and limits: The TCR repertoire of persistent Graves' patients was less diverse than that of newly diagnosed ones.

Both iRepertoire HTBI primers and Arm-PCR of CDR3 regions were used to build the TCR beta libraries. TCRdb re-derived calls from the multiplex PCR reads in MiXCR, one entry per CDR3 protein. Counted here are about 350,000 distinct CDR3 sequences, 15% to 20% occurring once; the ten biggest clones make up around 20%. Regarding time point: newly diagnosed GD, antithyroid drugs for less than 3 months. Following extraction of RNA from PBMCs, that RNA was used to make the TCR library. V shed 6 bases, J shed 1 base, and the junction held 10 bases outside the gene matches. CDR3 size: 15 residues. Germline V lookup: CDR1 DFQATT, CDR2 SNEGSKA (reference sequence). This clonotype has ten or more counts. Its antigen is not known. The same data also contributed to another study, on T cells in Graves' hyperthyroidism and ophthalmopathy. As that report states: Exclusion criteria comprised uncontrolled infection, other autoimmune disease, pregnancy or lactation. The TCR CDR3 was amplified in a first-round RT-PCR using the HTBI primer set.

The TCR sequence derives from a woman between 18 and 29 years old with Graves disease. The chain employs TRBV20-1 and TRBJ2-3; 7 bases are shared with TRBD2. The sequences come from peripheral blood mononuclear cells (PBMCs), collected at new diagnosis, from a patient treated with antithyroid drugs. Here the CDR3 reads CSAPWGGEGTDTQYF. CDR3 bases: TGCAGTGCCCCCTGGGGGGGGGAGGGCACAGATACGCAGTATTTT.